This T cell receptor (beta chain) comes out of a study of early T cells in non-severe SARS-CoV-2 infection. This clonotype was seen repeatedly, ten times or more. What it binds is not known. Individual cDNA molecules received unique molecular identifiers. TCRdb called the 5' RACE reads again in MiXCR, with one record for every CDR3 protein. The sample contains roughly 83,000 distinct CDR3 sequences, about 12% of which appear only once. V gave up 5 bases and J gave up 5 bases, with 21 bases separating them. The length of the CDR3 is 16 residues. Germline V gene sequence: CDR1 SGHNT, CDR2 YENEEA. Regarding the study as a whole: Private and CD4 specificities were missed by VDJdb matching, skewed to anti-spike CD8.

Sequenced here: whole blood, sampled at baseline. The sequence was obtained from an adult who was a healthcare worker with PCR-confirmed SARS-CoV-2 infection or an uninfected control (not recorded which). This chain uses TRBV11-3 with TRBJ2-5; the D gene is possibly TRBD2 (6 bases). The CDR3 nucleotides are TGTGCCAGCAGCGTCGGTAGGGACTCCCAGCGGGAGACCCAGTACTTC. Protein product: CASSVGRDSQRETQYF.